Shown below are 6 T cell receptor beta chains from a single sample sequenced in a study of shared clonotypes between healthy human individuals. Sequenced by immunoSEQ multiplex PCR; TCRdb stores in-frame clones only, minus some. The table shows about 230,000 clones, with approximately 70% occurring only once. Sequenced: memory CD4+ T cells sorted from blood. As for subset: CD45RA-negative fraction. These TCRs come from a man aged 25-40 years in good health.

The chain uses TRBV6-6 and TRBJ1-4, with D maybe TRBD1 (6 bases). CDR3 length equals 15 residues. Trimming left V 5 bases short and J 2 bases short, with 12 bases between. Germline-derived CDR1 and CDR2 are MNHNY and SVGAGI (reference sequence). CDR3 bases: TGTGCCAGCAGTAACCGACAGGACACTAATGAAAAACTGTTTTTT. Translated, it gives CASSNRQDTNEKLFF.

The chain has TRBV10-3 and TRBJ1-5; weak D call: TRBD1 (5 bases). The ends were cut back, 0 bases at V and 4 bases at J, with 13 bases in the middle. In germline, CDR1 is ENHRY, CDR2 SYGVKD. CDR3 size: 16 residues. CDR3 in DNA: TGTGCCATCAGTGAGTCTCTATCAGGGAATAATCAGCCCCAGCATTTT. This sequence encodes CAISESLSGNNQPQHF.

This clone occurred a few times. The chain recombines TRBV5-6 with TRBJ2-7, with D unresolved. V gave up 2 bases and J gave up 5 bases, with 5 bases separating them. Germline V CDR1 and CDR2: SGHDT, YYEEEE. This CDR3 region has 11 residues. The CDR3 nucleotides are TGTGCCAGCAGCTTCGAGGACGAGCAGTACTTC. Protein sequence: CASSFEDEQYF. Supplemented by reference TRBV5-6 and TRBJ2-7, the full variable domain reads DAGVTQSPTHLIKTRGQQVTLRCSPKSGHDTVSWYQQALGQGPQFIFQYYEEEERQRGNFPDRFSGHQFPNYSSELNVNALLLGDSALYLCASSFEDEQYFGPGTRLTVT.

V and J are TRBV27 and TRBJ2-5; perhaps D is TRBD1 or TRBD2 (5 bases each). The germline V gene has CDR1 MNHEY and CDR2 SMNVEV (reference sequence). CDR3 length equals 14 residues. The V and J ends lost 7 bases and 2 bases respectively, with 14 bases between them. CDR3 in DNA: TGTGCCAGCAAGGTAGGGACGGAACAAGAGACCCAGTACTTC. Amino acid sequence: CASKVGTEQETQYF.

This clone was seen more than once but under ten times. The gene calls are TRBV6-6 and TRBJ2-2; the D gene is possibly TRBD2 (5 bases). The germline V gene has CDR1 MNHNY and CDR2 SVGAGI (reference sequence). V shed 2 bases and J shed 14 bases, with 15 bases lying between them. The CDR3 runs to 13 residues. This CDR3 is CASSYSERDGLFF. The CDR3 DNA reads as TGTGCCAGCAGTTACAGTGAACGGGATGGCCTGTTTTTT.

The rearrangement joins TRBV19 to TRBJ1-2, with a weak D call TRBD1 (6 bases). V lost 4 bases and J 5 bases, leaving 17 bases between the germline ends. CDR1 is LNHDA and CDR2 is SQIVND in the germline V gene (reference sequence). CDR3 length: 15 residues. CDR3 loop: CASSRGVGGGYGYTF. The CDR3 nucleotides are TGTGCCAGTAGTAGAGGGGTCGGGGGCGGTTATGGCTACACCTTC.